The rows below give T cell receptor beta chains drawn from one sample of a study of T-cell reconstitution after alpha-beta-depleted transplantation in children. TCRdb reprocessed the PCR reads with MiXCR, giving one entry per CDR3 protein. The sample yields around 490,000 distinct CDR3 sequences, 11% seen once. This sample comprised PBMCs, mostly from graft donor cells, obtained 180 days after TCRalphabeta/CD19-depleted stem cell transplant. These receptors were obtained from a female patient between 2 and 10 years old who had a stem cell transplant for aplastic anemia, so the T cells may come from the graft donor. The CDR3 runs from the conserved cysteine through the conserved F or W. Each record gives: CDR3 protein, CDR3 DNA, clone size, D gene, V gene, J gene. A D gene is named only where the DNA matches it firmly. A clone size is listed for some rows: how often the clone was seen (once, few, many), or a class if it is expanded.

cdr3_aa: CGSSFTGGPSADTQYF; cdr3_nt: TGCGGCAGCAGCTTTACAGGGGGCCCTTCCGCAGATACGCAGTATTTT; clone_size: .; d_call: TRBD1; v_call: TRBV5-1; j_call: TRBJ2-3
cdr3_aa: CASSFPTGRLNTEAFF; cdr3_nt: TGTGCCAGCAGTTTCCCGACAGGTAGATTGAACACTGAAGCTTTCTTT; clone_size: few; d_call: .; v_call: TRBV28; j_call: TRBJ1-1
cdr3_aa: CASSLAGRGSRNQPQHF; cdr3_nt: TGTGCCAGCAGCTTAGCCGGTAGGGGCAGCCGAAATCAGCCCCAGCATTTT; clone_size: many; d_call: .; v_call: TRBV7-9; j_call: TRBJ1-5
cdr3_aa: CASSSSPNSGELFF; cdr3_nt: TGTGCCAGCAGTTCTTCTCCGAATTCCGGGGAGCTGTTTTTT; clone_size: many; d_call: .; v_call: TRBV6-2/TRBV6-3; j_call: TRBJ2-2
cdr3_aa: CASSPEGTANEKLFF; cdr3_nt: TGTGCCAGCTCACCGGAGGGGACGGCGAATGAAAAACTGTTTTTT; clone_size: few; d_call: .; v_call: TRBV18; j_call: TRBJ1-4
cdr3_aa: CASSRSPARVGETQYF; cdr3_nt: TGTGCCAGCAGTCGCTCCCCCGCCAGGGTGGGAGAGACCCAGTACTTC; clone_size: once; d_call: .; v_call: TRBV6-2/TRBV6-3; j_call: TRBJ2-5
cdr3_aa: CASSPRAISYEQYF; cdr3_nt: TGCGCCAGCAGCCCCAGGGCGATCTCCTACGAGCAGTACTTC; clone_size: few; d_call: .; v_call: TRBV4-3; j_call: TRBJ2-7
cdr3_aa: CATSKVTGGEKLFF; cdr3_nt: TGTGCCACCAGCAAAGTGACAGGAGGTGAAAAACTGTTTTTT; clone_size: few; d_call: .; v_call: TRBV15; j_call: TRBJ1-4
cdr3_aa: CASSLELAGVEDTQYF; cdr3_nt: TGTGCCAGCAGTTTAGAACTAGCGGGAGTTGAAGATACGCAGTATTTT; clone_size: many; d_call: TRBD2; v_call: TRBV12-3/TRBV12-4; j_call: TRBJ2-3
cdr3_aa: CASSPDGATQYF; cdr3_nt: TGTGCCAGCAGCCCCGACGGGGCGACCCAGTACTTC; clone_size: many; d_call: .; v_call: TRBV7-9; j_call: TRBJ2-5
cdr3_aa: CSVEDLWANRLFF; cdr3_nt: TGCAGCGTTGAAGATCTTTGGGCAAACAGGCTGTTTTTT; clone_size: many; d_call: .; v_call: TRBV29-1; j_call: TRBJ1-4
cdr3_aa: CSVEGGVWANVLTF; cdr3_nt: TGCAGCGTTGAAGGGGGGGTCTGGGCCAACGTCCTGACTTTC; clone_size: many; d_call: .; v_call: TRBV29-1; j_call: TRBJ2-6
cdr3_aa: CASRAGCHEQFF; cdr3_nt: TGCGCCAGCAGAGCCGGTTGCCATGAGCAGTTCTTC; clone_size: .; d_call: .; v_call: TRBV5-1; j_call: TRBJ2-1
cdr3_aa: CASSLRPALGSYEQYF; cdr3_nt: TGTGCCAGCAGTTTAAGACCGGCCCTGGGCTCCTACGAGCAGTACTTC; clone_size: few; d_call: .; v_call: TRBV28; j_call: TRBJ2-7
cdr3_aa: CATSSGRTGGLVNTEAFF; cdr3_nt: TGTGCCACTTCAAGTGGAAGGACAGGGGGTTTGGTGAACACTGAAGCTTTCTTT; clone_size: .; d_call: TRBD1; v_call: TRBV10-3; j_call: TRBJ1-1
cdr3_aa: CASSWGDPTYEQYF; cdr3_nt: TGTGCCAGCAGTTGGGGAGACCCAACCTACGAGCAGTACTTC; clone_size: .; d_call: .; v_call: TRBV28; j_call: TRBJ2-7
cdr3_aa: CASSLTFVSGNTIYF; cdr3_nt: TGTGCCAGCAGTTTGACCTTTGTCTCTGGAAACACCATATATTTT; clone_size: .; d_call: .; v_call: TRBV28; j_call: TRBJ1-3
cdr3_aa: CASSKGQGAGDTQYF; cdr3_nt: TGTGCCAGCAGCAAAGGACAGGGGGCAGGAGATACGCAGTATTTT; clone_size: .; d_call: .; v_call: TRBV21-1; j_call: TRBJ2-3
cdr3_aa: CASSPPPHTEAFF; cdr3_nt: TGTGCCAGCAGTCCTCCGCCCCACACTGAAGCTTTCTTT; clone_size: few; d_call: .; v_call: TRBV28; j_call: TRBJ1-1
cdr3_aa: CATSLGTGSRQETQYF; cdr3_nt: TGTGCCACCAGTTTAGGGACAGGATCGAGGCAAGAGACCCAGTACTTC; clone_size: .; d_call: TRBD1; v_call: TRBV24-1; j_call: TRBJ2-5